This T cell receptor beta chain stems from a study of blood T cell repertoires in COVID-19. On the study more broadly: PBMCs, B-cell-depleted T cells, or T cells were the source of the cDNA or gDNA that made up the material.

Trimming at V came to 0 bases and at J to 1 base, leaving 3 bases not matched to a gene. This CDR3 region has 15 residues. Germline CDR1 is SGHRS and CDR2 is YFSETQ. Original data processing: Estimation of nucleated cell counts relied on the amplification of reference gene primers. Profiling relied on immunoSEQ multiplex PCR, and the TCRdb table lists in-frame clones only, not all of them. Clonal size and the V and J genes are those of that table, whereas D and trimming came from the DNA. The table lists under 150,000 clones, roughly 88% of them singletons, with roughly 8.4% in the top ten. Specimen: peripheral blood. The TCR was taken from a woman between 65 and 79 years old who had recovered from COVID-19. The gene calls are TRBV5-1 and TRBJ2-5, with 7 bases identical to TRBD1. The CDR3 loop is CASSLGQGLQETQYF. For the CDR3, the DNA is TGCGCCAGCAGCTTGGGACAGGGCCTCCAAGAGACCCAGTACTTC.